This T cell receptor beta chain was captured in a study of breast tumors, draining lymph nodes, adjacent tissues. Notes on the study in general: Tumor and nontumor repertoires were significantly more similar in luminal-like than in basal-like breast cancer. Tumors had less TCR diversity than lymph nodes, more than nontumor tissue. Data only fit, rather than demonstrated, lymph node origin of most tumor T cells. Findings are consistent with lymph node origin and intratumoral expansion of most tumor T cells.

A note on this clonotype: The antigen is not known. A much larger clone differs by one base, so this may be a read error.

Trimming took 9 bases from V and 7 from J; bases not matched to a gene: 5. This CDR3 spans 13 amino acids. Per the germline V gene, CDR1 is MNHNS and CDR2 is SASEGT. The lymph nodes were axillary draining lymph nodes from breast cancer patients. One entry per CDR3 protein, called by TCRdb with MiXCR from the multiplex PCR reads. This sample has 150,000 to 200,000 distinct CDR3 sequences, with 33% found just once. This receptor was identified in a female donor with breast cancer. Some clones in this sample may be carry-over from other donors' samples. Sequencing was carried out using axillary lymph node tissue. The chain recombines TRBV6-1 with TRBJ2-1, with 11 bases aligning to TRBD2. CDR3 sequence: CASLTSGTNEQFF. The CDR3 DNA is TGTGCCAGTTTGACTAGCGGGACAAATGAGCAGTTCTTC.